The 11 T cell receptor beta chains reported below all come from one sample, sequenced in a study of blood T cell repertoires in COVID-19. Produced via immunoSEQ multiplex PCR; TCRdb's table is partial and in-frame only. The sample includes 390,000 or so clones, 75% to 90% of them seen just once. Specimen: peripheral blood. These receptors all come from a woman aged 25 to 39 with active or convalescent COVID-19.

This clone was seen a single time. The chain is built from TRBV25-1 and TRBJ1-2; TRBD1 might be the D (6 bases). Germline V lookup: CDR1 MGHDK, CDR2 SYGVNS. The CDR3 is made up of 13 amino acids. The V and J ends lost 1 base and 5 bases respectively, with 8 bases between them. The CDR3 bases are TGTGCCAGCAGTGAATCAACAGGGTATGGCTACACCTTC. This encodes CASSESTGYGYTF.

V usage is TRBV5-4 and J usage is TRBJ2-1; D unclear. The CDR3 has 15 residues. Germline lookup yields CDR1 SGHNT and CDR2 YYREEE (reference sequence). V dropped 0 bases and J dropped 1 base, with 8 bases sitting between them. The chain's CDR3 is CASSLAAVSYNEQFF. Written as DNA, the CDR3 is TGTGCCAGCAGCTTGGCGGCGGTTTCCTACAATGAGCAGTTCTTC.

The rearrangement links TRBV5-5 to TRBJ2-1, with D maybe TRBD2 (6 bases). CDR1 SGHKS and CDR2 YYEKEE come from the germline V gene (reference sequence). The CDR3 covers 18 residues. V was trimmed by 2 bases and J by 7 bases, leaving 25 bases between them. The CDR3 protein is CASSFEAGPALFMNEQFF. The CDR3 DNA reads TGTGCCAGCAGCTTTGAGGCGGGACCGGCCCTCTTTATGAATGAGCAGTTCTTC.

This rearrangement joins TRBV2 to TRBJ2-3, with 7 nucleotides matching TRBD1. V gave up 7 bases and J gave up 5 bases; unmatched junction bases: 9. Looked up from germline, CDR1 is SNHLY and CDR2 is FYNNEI. The CDR3 consists of 14 residues. As DNA, the CDR3 is TGTGCCAGCAAGGGGCAGGGGGAAGTAGATACGCAGTATTTT. Its translation is CASKGQGEVDTQYF.

The chain has TRBV5-1 and TRBJ2-7; 9 bases map to TRBD1. V trimming: 2 bases; J trimming: 6 bases; junction bases outside the gene matches: 12. Germline V gives CDR1 SGHRS, CDR2 YFSETQ. The CDR3 is 16 amino acids. The CDR3 loop is CASSFQPTGGSTEQYF. CDR3 bases: TGCGCCAGCAGCTTCCAACCGACAGGGGGAAGTACCGAGCAGTACTTC.

The rearrangement uses TRBV14 and TRBJ2-3; D gene uncertain. From germline, CDR1 is SGHDN and CDR2 FVKESK. CDR3 length equals 12 residues. The V end was cut by 1 base, the J end by 4 bases, with 3 bases between. CDR3 bases: TGTGCCAGCAGCCAAGTAGCAGATACGCAGTATTTT. Its translation is CASSQVADTQYF.

The count of this clone is one. This chain connects TRBV6-6 to TRBJ1-1, with 8 bases fitting TRBD1. V shed 5 bases, J shed 1 base, and the junction held 3 bases outside the gene matches. The germline CDR1 and CDR2 sequences are MNHNY and SVGAGI (reference sequence). The length of the CDR3 is 14 residues. The CDR3 DNA reads as TGTGCCAGCAGTCCGGACAGGGCGAACACTGAAGCTTTCTTT. This codes for CASSPDRANTEAFF.

The chain recombines TRBV27 with TRBJ1-5; 8 nucleotides agree with TRBD1. The V and J ends lost 7 bases and 10 bases, in that order; junction bases with no gene match: 12. Germline V gene data show CDR1 as MNHEY and CDR2 as SMNVEV (reference sequence). The CDR3 runs to 14 residues. The CDR3 reads CASNPTGGSPPQHF. DNA of the CDR3: TGTGCCAGCAATCCTACAGGGGGATCCCCACCCCAGCATTTT.

The V gene is TRBV5-4, the J gene TRBJ2-4, with D perhaps matching TRBD1 (6 bases). Trimming stripped 4 bases from V and 5 bases from J, with 10 bases between. The germline V gene encodes CDR1 SGHNT and CDR2 YYREEE (reference sequence). The CDR3 extends over 13 amino acids. CDR3 nucleotides: TGTGCCAGCAGCCCAAACAGGGAAAACATTCAGTACTTC. Residues: CASSPNRENIQYF.

This clone was recorded many times. This chain links TRBV19 with TRBJ1-5, with 7 bases lining up with TRBD1. This CDR3 region has 15 residues. The ends lost 2 bases at V and 3 bases at J; junction bases unmatched: 4. CDR1 is LNHDA and CDR2 is SQIVND in the germline V gene (reference sequence). The CDR3 loop is CASSILTGVNQPQHF. CDR3 in DNA: TGTGCCAGTAGTATACTTACAGGGGTCAATCAGCCCCAGCATTTT.

J is TRBJ1-2 and V is TRBV5-4; the match to TRBD1 covers 9 bases. Germline CDR1 and CDR2: SGHNT and YYREEE (reference sequence). V shed 4 bases and J 3 bases; nucleotides not matched to a gene: 13. This CDR3 is built from 17 residues. The CDR3 region has the DNA TGTGCCAGCAGCGCGCCGGGACAGGGATTTCGGCACTATGGCTACACCTTC. It yields the protein CASSAPGQGFRHYGYTF.